This T cell receptor beta chain was observed in a study of blood T cell repertoires in COVID-19 (dated by TCRdb to 2020 to 2022). As for the study more broadly: The collaborator samples originated in the United States, Italy and Spain and spanned the acute and convalescent phases of COVID-19. The material from the prospective study consisted of cDNA or gDNA derived from T cells, B-cell-depleted T cells, or PBMCs. Deeply sampled blood TCRbeta repertoires from subjects exposed to, actively infected with, or recovered from COVID-19 were included in the dataset. The repertoires were released in a freely available public database intended as a resource for research on the immune response to SARS-CoV-2. The samples were drawn from the first 160 participants of the ongoing ImmuneRACE study and from roughly 1,300 subjects provided by 6 global collaborators. The sample metadata nearly always contained a de-identified subject ID, COVID-19 status, age in years and sex. Where available, HLA class I and class II types were obtained from metadata supplied by the sample provider rather than from assay-based typing.

TCRbeta CDR3 regions were amplified from genomic DNA by means of the immunoSEQ Assay, a bias-controlled multiplex PCR. The authors processed their data as follows. The number of nucleated cells in each sample was estimated by amplification of reference gene primers within the assay. To quantify the absolute abundance of each unique TCRbeta CDR3 rearrangement, sequence reads were collapsed and filtered. For each sample, productive Simpson clonality was calculated by taking the square root of Simpson's diversity index across productive rearrangements. TCRdb limited this immuneACCESS table to in-frame rearrangements with V and J called. A share of clones is missing; checked studies link under half to unresolved V genes, and the rest is unexplained. Clonal size and the V and J genes are those of that table, whereas D and trimming came from the DNA. The sample has 100,000 to 150,000 clones on record, about three quarters of them singletons. The top ten clonotypes cover under 1% of the sample.

Collaborating institutions collected whole blood in K2EDTA tubes following their own protocols. For TCRbeta analysis, collaborators shipped samples in one of three forms: frozen whole blood, isolated PBMCs, or DNA extracted from either of those sample types. This clone was recorded once. The specificity of this receptor is unknown. No quality values exist for individual bases; no much larger clone is one base distant. Based on the germline V gene, the CDR1 and CDR2 sequences are KGHSH and LQKENI. Inclusive of the bounding cysteine and phenylalanine, the CDR3 is 16 residues long. Just the 48-base CDR3 DNA is kept, in frame starting at base 1. At the junction V is shortened by 1 base and J by 4 bases, with 14 bases in between. Results and caveats for the whole study, not just this receptor: How much clinical and demographic metadata was included differed by source and by participant, and the metadata was provided uncurated.

The rearrangement joined TRBV18 to TRBJ1-3, with TRBD1 tentatively as D gene (5 bases match). This receptor was obtained from a human donor with acute or convalescent COVID-19. The donor label of this sample is uncertain. Sequenced sample: peripheral blood. The DNA sequence is as follows: TGTGCCAGCTCACCACTCAGGGAACCATACGGAAACACCATATATTTT. This is translated as CASSPLREPYGNTIYF.